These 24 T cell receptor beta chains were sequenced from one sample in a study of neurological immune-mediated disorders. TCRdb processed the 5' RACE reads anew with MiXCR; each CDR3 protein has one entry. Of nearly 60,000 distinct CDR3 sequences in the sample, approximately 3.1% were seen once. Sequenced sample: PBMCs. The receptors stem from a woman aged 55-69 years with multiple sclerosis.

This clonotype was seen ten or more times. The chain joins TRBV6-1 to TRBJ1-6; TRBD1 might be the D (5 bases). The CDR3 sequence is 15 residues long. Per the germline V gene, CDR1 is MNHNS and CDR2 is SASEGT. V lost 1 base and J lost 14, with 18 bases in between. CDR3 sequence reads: CASSEGGRPIRSLHF. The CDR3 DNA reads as TGTGCCAGCAGTGAAGGGGGCAGACCAATTCGTTCCCTCCACTTT.

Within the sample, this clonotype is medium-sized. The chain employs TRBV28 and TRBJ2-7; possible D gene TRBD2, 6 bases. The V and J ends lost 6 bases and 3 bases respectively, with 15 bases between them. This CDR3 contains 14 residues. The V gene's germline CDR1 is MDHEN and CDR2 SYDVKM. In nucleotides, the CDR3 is TGTGCCAGCAGCCGACGGGGGAGCGTCTACGAGCAGTACTTC. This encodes CASSRRGSVYEQYF.

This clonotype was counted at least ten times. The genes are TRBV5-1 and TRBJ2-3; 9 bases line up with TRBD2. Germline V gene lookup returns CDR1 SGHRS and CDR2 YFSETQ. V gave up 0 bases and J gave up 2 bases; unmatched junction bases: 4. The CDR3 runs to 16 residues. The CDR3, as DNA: TGCGCCAGCAGCTTGGCAAGCGGGGGGAACACAGATACGCAGTATTTT. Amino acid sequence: CASSLASGGNTDTQYF.

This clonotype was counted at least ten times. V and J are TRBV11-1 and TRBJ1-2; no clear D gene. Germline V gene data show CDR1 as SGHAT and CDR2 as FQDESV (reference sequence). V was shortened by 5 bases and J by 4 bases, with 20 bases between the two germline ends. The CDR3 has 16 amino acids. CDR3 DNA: TGTGCCAGCAGCCCGATCCCCGACGGAGGCCTCTATGGCTACACCTTC. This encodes CASSPIPDGGLYGYTF.

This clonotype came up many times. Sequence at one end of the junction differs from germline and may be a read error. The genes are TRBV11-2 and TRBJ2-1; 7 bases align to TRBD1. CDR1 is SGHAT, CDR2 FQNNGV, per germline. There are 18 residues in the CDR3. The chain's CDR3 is CASSVDRLLGRGIDEQFF. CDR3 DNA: TGTGCCAGCAGCGTAGACAGACTCTTGGGCAGGGGGATCGATGAGCAGTTCTTC.

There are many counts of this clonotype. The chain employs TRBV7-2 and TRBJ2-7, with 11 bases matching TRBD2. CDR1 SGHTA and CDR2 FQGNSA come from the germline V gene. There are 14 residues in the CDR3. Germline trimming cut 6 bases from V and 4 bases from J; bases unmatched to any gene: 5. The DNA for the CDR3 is TGTGCCAGCAGACAGACTAGCGGGGTGTACGAGCAGTACTTC. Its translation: CASRQTSGVYEQYF. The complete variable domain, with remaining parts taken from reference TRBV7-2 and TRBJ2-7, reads GAGVSQSPSNKVTEKGKDVELRCDPISGHTALYWYRQSLGQGLEFLIYFQGNSAPDKSGLPSDRFSAERTGGSVSTLTIQRTQQEDSAVYLCASRQTSGVYEQYFGPGTRLTVT.

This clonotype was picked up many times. In nucleotides, the CDR3 is TGCGCCAGCAGCCGCCCCGATTCACTAGAGACAGATACGCAGTATTTT. Translating gives CASSRPDSLETDTQYF. The J gene is TRBJ2-3, the V gene TRBV5-1, with TRBD2 as a possible D gene (5 bases). The CDR3 covers 16 residues. CDR1 SGHRS and CDR2 YFSETQ come from the germline V gene. Trimming removed 4 bases at V and 3 bases at J, with 18 bases between.

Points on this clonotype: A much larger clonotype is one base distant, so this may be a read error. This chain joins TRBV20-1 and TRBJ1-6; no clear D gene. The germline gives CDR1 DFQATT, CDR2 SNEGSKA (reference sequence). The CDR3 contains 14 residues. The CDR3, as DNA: TGCAGTGCTAGGGATGGGGATTATAATTTACCCCTCCACTTT. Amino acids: CSARDGDYNLPLHF.

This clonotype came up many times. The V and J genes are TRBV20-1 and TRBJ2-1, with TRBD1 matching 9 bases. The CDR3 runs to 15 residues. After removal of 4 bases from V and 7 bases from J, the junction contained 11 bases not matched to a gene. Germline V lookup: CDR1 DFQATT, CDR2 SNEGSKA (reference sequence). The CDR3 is CSAIRPVTGGNEQFF. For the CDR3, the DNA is TGCAGTGCTATTCGACCGGTGACAGGGGGTAATGAGCAGTTCTTC.

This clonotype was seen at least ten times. CDR3: CATSRAGTFYEQYF. The CDR3 nucleotides read TGTGCCACCAGCAGAGCCGGGACTTTCTACGAGCAGTACTTC. The rearrangement links TRBV15 to TRBJ2-7, with D perhaps TRBD2 (6 bases). Germline assignment: CDR1 LNHNV and CDR2 YYDKDF (reference sequence). This CDR3 has 14 amino acids. The V end was cut by 1 base, the J end by 3 bases, with 10 bases between.

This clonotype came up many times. Written as DNA, the CDR3 is TGCAGTGCTAGAGGGAATATGGGTAGGAACACCGGGGAGCTGTTTTTT. It translates to CSARGNMGRNTGELFF. This chain joins TRBV20-1 and TRBJ2-2, with no clear D. V lost 1 base and J 1 base, leaving 13 bases between the germline ends. From germline, CDR1 is DFQATT and CDR2 SNEGSKA (reference sequence). The CDR3 length is 16 residues.

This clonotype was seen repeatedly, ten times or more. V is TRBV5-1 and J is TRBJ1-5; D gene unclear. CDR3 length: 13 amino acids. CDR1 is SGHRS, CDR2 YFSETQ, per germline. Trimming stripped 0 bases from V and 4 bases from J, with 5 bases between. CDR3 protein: CASSLGWNQPQHF. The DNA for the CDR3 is TGCGCCAGCAGCTTGGGGTGGAATCAGCCCCAGCATTTT.

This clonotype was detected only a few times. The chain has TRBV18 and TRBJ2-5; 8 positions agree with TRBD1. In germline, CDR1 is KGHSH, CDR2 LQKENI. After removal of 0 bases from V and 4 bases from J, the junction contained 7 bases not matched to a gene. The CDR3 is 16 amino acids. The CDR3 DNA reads TGTGCCAGCTCACCACCGATCAGGGGGCGAGGAGAGACCCAGTACTTC. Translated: CASSPPIRGRGETQYF.

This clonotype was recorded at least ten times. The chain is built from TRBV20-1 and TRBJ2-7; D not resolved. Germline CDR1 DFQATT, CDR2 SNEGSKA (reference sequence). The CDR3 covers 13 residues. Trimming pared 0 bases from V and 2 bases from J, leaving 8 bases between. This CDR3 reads CSARDLSPYEQYF. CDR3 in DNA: TGCAGTGCTAGAGATTTGAGCCCCTACGAGCAGTACTTC.

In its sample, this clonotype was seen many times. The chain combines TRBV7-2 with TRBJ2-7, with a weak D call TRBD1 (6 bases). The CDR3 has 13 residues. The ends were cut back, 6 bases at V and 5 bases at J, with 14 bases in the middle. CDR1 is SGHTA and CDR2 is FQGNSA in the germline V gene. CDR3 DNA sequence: TGTGCCAGCAGGGCTCAGGGGTTCCACGAGCAGTACTTC. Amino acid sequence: CASRAQGFHEQYF.

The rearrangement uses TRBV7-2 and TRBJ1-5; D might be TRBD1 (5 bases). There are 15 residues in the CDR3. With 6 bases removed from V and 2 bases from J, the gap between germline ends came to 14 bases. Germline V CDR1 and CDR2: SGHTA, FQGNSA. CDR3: CASSLRGRGNQPQHF. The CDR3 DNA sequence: TGTGCCAGCAGTTTACGGGGGAGGGGCAATCAGCCCCAGCATTTT.

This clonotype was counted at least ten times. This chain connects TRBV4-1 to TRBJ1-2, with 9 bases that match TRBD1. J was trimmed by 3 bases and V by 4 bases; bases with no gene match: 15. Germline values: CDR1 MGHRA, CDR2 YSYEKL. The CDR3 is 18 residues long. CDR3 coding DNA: TGCGCCAGCAGCCCTTTAGAGAGACAGGGGGAACGGGACTATGGCTACACCTTC. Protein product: CASSPLERQGERDYGYTF.

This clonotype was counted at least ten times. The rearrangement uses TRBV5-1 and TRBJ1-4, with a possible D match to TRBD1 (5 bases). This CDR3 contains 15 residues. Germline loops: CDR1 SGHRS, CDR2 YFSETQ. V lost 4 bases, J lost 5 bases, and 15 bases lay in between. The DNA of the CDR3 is TGCGCCAGCAGCCGGGTTGACGGGGCGAATGAAAAACTGTTTTTT. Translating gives CASSRVDGANEKLFF.

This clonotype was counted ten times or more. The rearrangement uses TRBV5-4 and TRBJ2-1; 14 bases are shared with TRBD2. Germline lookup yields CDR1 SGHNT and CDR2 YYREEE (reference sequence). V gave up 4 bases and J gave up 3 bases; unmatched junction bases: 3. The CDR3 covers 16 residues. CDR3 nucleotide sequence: TGTGCCAGCAGCGGGACTAGCGGGAGTAACTACAATGAGCAGTTCTTC. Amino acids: CASSGTSGSNYNEQFF.

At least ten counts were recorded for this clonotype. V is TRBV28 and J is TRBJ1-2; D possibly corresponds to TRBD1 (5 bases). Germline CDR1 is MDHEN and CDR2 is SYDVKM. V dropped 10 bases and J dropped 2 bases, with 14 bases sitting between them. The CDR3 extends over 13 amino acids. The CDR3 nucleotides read TGTGCCACCCAAACAGGATTAAACTATGGCTACACCTTC. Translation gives CATQTGLNYGYTF.

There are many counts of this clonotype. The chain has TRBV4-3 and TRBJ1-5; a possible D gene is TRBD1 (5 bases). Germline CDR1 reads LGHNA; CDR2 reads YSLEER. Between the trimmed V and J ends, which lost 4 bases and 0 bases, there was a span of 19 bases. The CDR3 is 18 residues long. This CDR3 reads CASSPSMGGGSSNQPQHF. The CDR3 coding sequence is TGCGCCAGCAGCCCATCTATGGGGGGAGGGAGTAGCAATCAGCCCCAGCATTTT.

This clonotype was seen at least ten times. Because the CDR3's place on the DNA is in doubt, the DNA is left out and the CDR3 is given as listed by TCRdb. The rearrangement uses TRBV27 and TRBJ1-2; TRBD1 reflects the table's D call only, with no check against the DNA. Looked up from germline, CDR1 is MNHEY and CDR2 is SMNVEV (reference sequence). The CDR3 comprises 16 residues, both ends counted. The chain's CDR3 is CASSLSVAGGSQAWTF.

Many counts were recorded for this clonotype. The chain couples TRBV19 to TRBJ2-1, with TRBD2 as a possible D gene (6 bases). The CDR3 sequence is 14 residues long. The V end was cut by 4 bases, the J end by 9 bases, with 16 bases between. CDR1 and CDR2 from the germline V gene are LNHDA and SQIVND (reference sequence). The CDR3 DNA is TGTGCCAGTAGTACAGCGGGTGGGTTCAGTGAGCAGTTCTTC. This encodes CASSTAGGFSEQFF.

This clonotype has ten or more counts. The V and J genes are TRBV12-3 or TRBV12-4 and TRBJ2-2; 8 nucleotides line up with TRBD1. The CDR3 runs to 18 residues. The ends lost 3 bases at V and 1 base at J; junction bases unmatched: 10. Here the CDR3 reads CASSFWTRGLWNTGELFF. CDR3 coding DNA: TGTGCCAGCAGTTTTTGGACCAGGGGGCTCTGGAACACCGGGGAGCTGTTTTTT.